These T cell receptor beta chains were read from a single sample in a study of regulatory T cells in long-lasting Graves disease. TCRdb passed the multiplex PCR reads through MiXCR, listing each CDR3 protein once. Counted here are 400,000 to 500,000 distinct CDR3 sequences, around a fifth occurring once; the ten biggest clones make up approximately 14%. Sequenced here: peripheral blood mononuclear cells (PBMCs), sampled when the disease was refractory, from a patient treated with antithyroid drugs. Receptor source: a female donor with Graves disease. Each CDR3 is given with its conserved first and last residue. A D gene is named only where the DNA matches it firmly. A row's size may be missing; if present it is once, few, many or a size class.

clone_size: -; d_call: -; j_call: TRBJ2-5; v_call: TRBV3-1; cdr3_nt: TGTGCCAGCAGCCAAGATCGGGGGCCAGGACAAGAGACCCAGTACTTC; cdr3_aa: CASSQDRGPGQETQYF
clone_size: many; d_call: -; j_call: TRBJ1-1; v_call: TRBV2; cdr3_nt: TGTGCCAGCAGTTGGGACCCGAACACTGAAGCTTTCTTT; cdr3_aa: CASSWDPNTEAFF
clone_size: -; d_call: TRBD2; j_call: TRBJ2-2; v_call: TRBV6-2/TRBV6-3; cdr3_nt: TGTGCCAGCAGTGACAGCTCTAGCGGGAGGGCCAACGGGGAGCTGTTTTTT; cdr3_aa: CASSDSSSGRANGELFF
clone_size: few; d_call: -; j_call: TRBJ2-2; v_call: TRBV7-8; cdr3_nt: TGTGCCACCTCGGTTGGGTCCCTCGGGGAGCTGTTTTTT; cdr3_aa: CATSVGSLGELFF
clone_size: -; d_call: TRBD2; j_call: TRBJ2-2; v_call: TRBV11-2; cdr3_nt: TGTGTCAGCAGCTCCTTAGCGGGAATAGGTACCGGGGAGCTGTTTTTT; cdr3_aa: CVSSSLAGIGTGELFF
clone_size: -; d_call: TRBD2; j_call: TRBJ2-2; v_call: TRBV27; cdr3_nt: TGTGCCAGCAGTTTAAGGCTAGCGGGAGAGAACGGGGAGCTGTTTTTT; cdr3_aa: CASSLRLAGENGELFF
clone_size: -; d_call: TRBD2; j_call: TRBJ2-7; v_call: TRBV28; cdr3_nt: TGTGCCAGCAGTTTTCCCAGCGGGAGGGCCCCAGGGACCTACGAGCAGTACTTC; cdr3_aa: CASSFPSGRAPGTYEQYF
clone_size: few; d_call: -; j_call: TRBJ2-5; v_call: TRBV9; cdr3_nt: TGTGCCAGCAGCCCCCGTAGTGGGTCCGAGACCCAGTACTTC; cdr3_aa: CASSPRSGSETQYF
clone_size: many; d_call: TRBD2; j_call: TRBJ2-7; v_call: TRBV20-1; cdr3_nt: TGCAGTGCTAGAGTTCACCAGCGGGAGCCCTACGAGCAGTACTTC; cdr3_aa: CSARVHQREPYEQYF
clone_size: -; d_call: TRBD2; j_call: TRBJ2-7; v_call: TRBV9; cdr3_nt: TGTGCCAGCAGCGTAACTAGCGCGTCAGGCTACGAGCAGTACTTC; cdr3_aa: CASSVTSASGYEQYF
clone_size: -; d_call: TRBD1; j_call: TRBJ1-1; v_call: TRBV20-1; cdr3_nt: TGCAGTGCTGTCCCGGACAGGGAAGCTTTCTTT; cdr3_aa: CSAVPDREAFF
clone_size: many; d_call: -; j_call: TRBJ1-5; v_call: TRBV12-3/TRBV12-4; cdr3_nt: TGTGCCAGCAGTTTGAACCCGGGTTTAGTTAATCAGCCCCAGCATTTT; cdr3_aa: CASSLNPGLVNQPQHF
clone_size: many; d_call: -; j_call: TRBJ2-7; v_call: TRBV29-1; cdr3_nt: TGCAGCGTTGAATTGGAAGCGGAGGCCTCCTACGAGCAGTACTTC; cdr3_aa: CSVELEAEASYEQYF
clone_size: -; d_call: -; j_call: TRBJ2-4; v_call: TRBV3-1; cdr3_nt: TGTGCCAGCAGCCCCGTAGGACTAGCCAAAAACATTCAGTACTTC; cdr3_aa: CASSPVGLAKNIQYF